This T cell receptor beta chain was sequenced for a study of cytomegalovirus exposure and HLA in healthy donors. The PCR ran on 60 Vbeta and 13 Jbeta primers. Source study methods: Later, an analysis found around 80 million unique TCR beta chains, and roughly 10 million of these were shared. The data were produced by immunoSEQ multiplex PCR, yet TCRdb's version contains in-frame clones alone and is incomplete. D and trimming were read from the DNA, whereas the V and J calls and clone size are those reported in that table. Of about 170,000 clones listed, over 80% are singletons. The germline gives CDR1 LNHDA, CDR2 SQIVND (reference sequence). This CDR3 region has 13 residues. V lost 7 bases and J lost 5, with 14 bases in between. Study-level findings and limits: There were reportedly fewer N-insertions in an Asian-associated ancestry cluster than the roughly 670-donor mean, in a later analysis. Further analysis, carried out later, found HLA-associated TCR beta chains more clonally expanded than equally common other chains.

This clone was observed a handful of times. Antigen unknown. The TCR was taken from a woman in her forties or fifties in good health and CMV-seropositive. Material for sequencing was PBMCs. The chain has TRBV19 and TRBJ1-1; D is possibly TRBD1 (5 bases). The CDR3 here is CASTLGRGTEAFF. The CDR3, as DNA: TGTGCCAGTACCCTGGGCCGGGGGACTGAAGCTTTCTTT.